These 28 T cell receptor beta chains were all obtained from the same sample, sequenced in a study of type 1 and type 2 diabetes patients. Amplification started from genomic DNA. Amplification of the beta chain CDR3 used 30 forward and 13 reverse multiplex primers. MiXCR, run by TCRdb on the multiplex PCR reads, gives a single entry per CDR3 protein. The sample lists around 300,000 distinct CDR3 sequences, 45% to 60% occurring once. The sample comprised peripheral blood mononuclear cells (PBMCs). All receptors come from a young man with type 2 diabetes.

This clonotype was observed a handful of times. The chain employs TRBV30 and TRBJ1-1; D possibly corresponds to TRBD1 (6 bases). Deletions cut 0 bases from V and 5 bases from J, with 13 bases between. Looked up from germline, CDR1 is GTSNPN and CDR2 is SVGIG (reference sequence). This CDR3 is 14 amino acids long. CDR3 bases: TGTGCCTGGAGTGTACTAGGGAGGGGGACTGAAGCTTTCTTT. Encoded protein: CAWSVLGRGTEAFF. Full variable domain (outside the CDR3, taken from reference TRBV30 and TRBJ1-1): SQTIHQWPATLVQPVGSPLSLECTVEGTSNPNLYWYRQAAGRGLQLLFYSVGIGQISSEVPQNLSASRPQDRQFILSSKKLLLSDSGFYLCAWSVLGRGTEAFFGQGTRLTVV.

The chain joins TRBV19 to TRBJ1-5; no clear D. Germline lookup yields CDR1 LNHDA and CDR2 SQIVND (reference sequence). The CDR3 loop spans 14 amino acids. Trimming shortened V by 8 bases and J by 4 bases, and 15 bases separated the two germline ends. The CDR3 DNA reads as TGTGCCAGTGTAGAGGGCAGAAATAATCAGCCCCAGCATTTT. It encodes CASVEGRNNQPQHF.

This clonotype was seen a few times. V usage is TRBV20-1 and J usage is TRBJ2-7; no definite D call. Germline CDR1 is DFQATT and CDR2 is SNEGSKA (reference sequence). V lost 0 bases to trimming and J lost 9 bases, with 15 bases between them. This CDR3 region has 13 residues. CDR3 region: CSARELRTGRQYF. For the CDR3, the DNA is TGCAGTGCTAGAGAATTACGGACCGGACGGCAGTACTTC.

CDR3 coding DNA: TGTGCCAGCAGTGAGTCGGGGACTAGCGGGAGGGGGGAGCTGTTTTTT. The encoded protein is CASSESGTSGRGELFF. The rearrangement joins TRBV2 to TRBJ2-2, with 15 nucleotides matching TRBD2. CDR1 is SNHLY, CDR2 FYNNEI, per germline. CDR3 size: 16 residues. The V segment lost 3 bases and the J segment 8 bases; nucleotides outside the gene matches: 4.

The chain couples TRBV7-2 to TRBJ1-4, with D unresolved. CDR3 length: 16 amino acids. CDR1 and CDR2 from the germline V gene are SGHTA and FQGNSA. V was shortened by 1 base and J by 4 bases, with 13 bases between the two germline ends. The CDR3 DNA reads TGTGCCAGCAGCTTAGACGGTGGGTCTGGTAATGAAAAACTGTTTTTT. Protein: CASSLDGGSGNEKLFF.

Many counts were recorded for this clonotype. J is TRBJ2-1 and V is TRBV7-2; D is undetermined. Per the germline V gene, CDR1 is SGHTA and CDR2 is FQGNSA. The CDR3 spans 12 residues. The V end was cut by 3 bases, the J end by 7 bases, with 7 bases between. Here the CDR3 DNA reads TGTGCCAGCAGCTTGGACGGGAATGAGCAGTTCTTC. Translated, it gives CASSLDGNEQFF.

DNA for the CDR3: TGTGCCAGCAGTGACGGACTAGCTGGCGGGCAGTACTTC. This sequence encodes CASSDGLAGGQYF. The chain uses TRBV2 and TRBJ2-7, with 8 bases matching TRBD2. Trimming removed 3 bases from V and 9 bases from J; junction bases left unmatched: 7. There are 13 residues in the CDR3. CDR1 and CDR2 from the germline V gene are SNHLY and FYNNEI.

The sample holds one count of this clonotype. The chain employs TRBV7-6 and TRBJ2-7; D is ambiguous. Deletions cut 8 bases from V and 5 bases from J, with 28 bases between. This CDR3 is 17 amino acids long. Germline CDR1 reads SGHVS; CDR2 reads FNYEAQ. The CDR3 protein is CASPLSVARTDSHEQYF. CDR3 coding DNA: TGTGCCAGCCCCCTCAGCGTTGCTAGAACCGATTCCCACGAGCAGTACTTC.

This chain connects TRBV2 to TRBJ1-2, with 11 bases fitting TRBD1. The CDR3 consists of 18 residues. The germline V gene has CDR1 SNHLY and CDR2 FYNNEI. The trim removed 7 bases at V and 6 bases at J, leaving 19 bases unmatched. CDR3 loop: CASISSSREDRGRDGYTF. The CDR3 nucleotides read TGTGCCAGCATCTCCTCCTCTCGAGAGGACAGGGGGCGAGATGGCTACACCTTC.

In its sample, this clonotype was seen a few times. The chain links TRBV7-2 to TRBJ1-2; D is possibly TRBD1 (6 bases). CDR3 length: 17 residues. Between the trimmed V and J ends, which lost 5 bases and 1 base, there was a span of 20 bases. Germline CDR1 is SGHTA and CDR2 is FQGNSA. This CDR3 reads CASSTPVGTPGNYGYTF. Here the CDR3 DNA reads TGTGCCAGCAGCACACCTGTCGGGACACCCGGTAACTATGGCTACACCTTC.

With regard to this clonotype: The junction and the germline gene differ at one end; a read error may be behind it. The genes are TRBV5-1 and TRBJ2-2, with 9 bases that match TRBD1. Germline loops: CDR1 SGHRS, CDR2 YFSETQ. CDR3 length: 15 amino acids. The CDR3 loop is CASGQGILDTGELFF. The CDR3 nucleotides are TGTGCCAGTGGACAGGGGATCTTGGACACCGGGGAGCTGTTTTTT.

This clonotype was detected a few times. This sequence joins TRBV29-1 and TRBJ1-1; TRBD1 is a possible D gene (6 bases). Between the trimmed V and J ends, which lost 7 bases and 5 bases, there was a span of 17 bases. CDR1 SQVTM and CDR2 ANQGSEA come from the germline V gene. The CDR3 contains 13 residues. DNA of the CDR3: TGCAGCGGCTACTACAGGGAGGTGACTGAAGCTTTCTTT. Translating gives CSGYYREVTEAFF.

The chain carries TRBV19 and TRBJ2-7, with unresolved D. This CDR3 region has 14 residues. Germline V gene data show CDR1 as LNHDA and CDR2 as SQIVND (reference sequence). Between the trimmed V and J ends, which lost 2 bases and 3 bases, there was a span of 11 bases. The CDR3 reads CASSILAGNYEQYF. The CDR3 DNA reads as TGTGCCAGTAGTATATTGGCAGGAAACTACGAGCAGTACTTC.

This chain joins TRBV6-1 and TRBJ2-5, with 7 positions matching TRBD2. The CDR3 length is 14 residues. From germline, CDR1 is MNHNS and CDR2 SASEGT. J was trimmed by 5 bases and V by 3 bases; bases with no gene match: 6. This chain's CDR3 is CASSDGGGGETQYF. Written as DNA, the CDR3 is TGTGCCAGCAGTGATGGGGGGGGAGGGGAGACCCAGTACTTC.

This clonotype has a handful of counts. The chain links TRBV7-8 to TRBJ2-7; D assignment may be TRBD1 or TRBD2 (5 bases each). CDR3 length: 15 residues. With 5 bases removed from V and 2 bases from J, the gap between germline ends came to 16 bases. Germline V CDR1 and CDR2: SGHVS, FQNEAQ. The CDR3 DNA sequence: TGTGCCAGCAGCCCCGAAGGGGACCTAACCTACGAGCAGTACTTC. Residues: CASSPEGDLTYEQYF.

The chain couples TRBV14 to TRBJ2-1, with 7 bases aligning to TRBD2. Trimming cost V 0 bases and J 11 bases; bases outside gene matches: 4. This CDR3 is built from 13 residues. Germline values: CDR1 SGHDN, CDR2 FVKESK. The CDR3 loop reads CASSQDRLAKQFF. CDR3 coding DNA: TGTGCCAGCAGCCAAGATCGACTAGCTAAGCAGTTCTTC.

The chain joins TRBV9 to TRBJ2-3; perhaps TRBD1 as D (6 bases). The CDR3 runs 14 residues. Trimming removed 4 bases from V and 2 bases from J, with 11 bases in between. CDR1 and CDR2 (germline): SGDLS, YYNGEE. CDR3 nucleotide sequence: TGTGCCAGCAGCCGGACAGACGTCACAGATACGCAGTATTTT. This sequence encodes CASSRTDVTDTQYF.

V is TRBV20-1 and J is TRBJ1-1; no firm D call. Trimming removed 3 bases from V and 7 bases from J, with 12 bases in between. The germline gives CDR1 DFQATT, CDR2 SNEGSKA (reference sequence). The CDR3 has 12 residues. CDR3 region: CSASPPQDEAFF. The DNA for the CDR3 is TGCAGTGCTAGTCCCCCCCAGGATGAAGCTTTCTTT.

This chain joins TRBV29-1 and TRBJ1-1; 11 bases map to TRBD1. CDR1 and CDR2 from the germline V gene are SQVTM and ANQGSEA. V shed 7 bases and J 3 bases; nucleotides not matched to a gene: 7. This CDR3 comprises 14 residues. Written as DNA, the CDR3 is TGCAGCGCTGGGACAGGGGGAGAGTACACTGAAGCTTTCTTT. Translation: CSAGTGGEYTEAFF.

The J gene is TRBJ1-2, the V gene TRBV19; the D gene is possibly TRBD1 (5 bases). Trimming took 4 bases from V and 3 from J, leaving 12 bases between them. Germline V gives CDR1 LNHDA, CDR2 SQIVND (reference sequence). The CDR3 has 14 amino acids. CDR3 nucleotides: TGTGCCAGTAGTAACGTCGACAGTTACTATGGCTACACCTTC. Translated, it gives CASSNVDSYYGYTF.

The V and J genes are TRBV29-1 and TRBJ2-7, with TRBD1 as a possible D gene (6 bases). The CDR3 has 13 amino acids. From germline, CDR1 is SQVTM and CDR2 ANQGSEA. CDR3 sequence reads: CSARDRQAYEQYF. The CDR3 region has the DNA TGCAGTGCAAGAGACAGACAGGCCTACGAGCAGTACTTC.

The gene calls are TRBV4-1 and TRBJ1-6; 10 bases are shared with TRBD1. The V segment lost 2 bases and the J segment 5 bases; nucleotides outside the gene matches: 6. Looked up from germline, CDR1 is MGHRA and CDR2 is YSYEKL. The CDR3 sequence is 17 residues long. The CDR3 region has the DNA TGCGCCAGCAGCCAACTGACAGGGGGCGAGGATAATTCACCCCTCCACTTT. As protein: CASSQLTGGEDNSPLHF.

This sequence joins TRBV27 and TRBJ2-7; 8 positions match TRBD2. This CDR3 contains 16 residues. The germline V gene has CDR1 MNHEY and CDR2 SMNVEV (reference sequence). With 5 bases clipped from V and 1 base from J, the junction kept 10 bases outside the gene matches. The CDR3 DNA follows: TGTGCCAGCAGTCCGTCCACGGGACTAGTTTCCTACGAGCAGTACTTC. Amino acid sequence: CASSPSTGLVSYEQYF.

This clonotype showed up just a few times. The chain employs TRBV30 and TRBJ1-2; no firm D call. Germline V gene data show CDR1 as GTSNPN and CDR2 as SVGIG (reference sequence). CDR3 length equals 13 residues. V was trimmed by 3 bases and J by 8 bases, leaving 16 bases between them. The CDR3: CAWRSELTRGYTF. As DNA, the CDR3 is TGTGCCTGGAGGTCCGAGCTTACCCGGGGCTACACCTTC.

V is TRBV19 and J is TRBJ2-5; 9 nucleotides line up with TRBD2. Germline V gene sequence: CDR1 LNHDA, CDR2 SQIVND (reference sequence). V gave up 5 bases and J gave up 5 bases; unmatched junction bases: 15. The CDR3 sequence is 17 residues long. CDR3 protein: CASSGVRASGAEETQYF. CDR3 coding DNA: TGTGCCAGTAGTGGGGTTCGGGCTAGCGGGGCCGAGGAGACCCAGTACTTC. Full variable domain (rest looked up from reference TRBV19 and TRBJ2-5): DGGITQSPKYLFRKEGQNVTLSCEQNLNHDAMYWYRQDPGQGLRLIYYSQIVNDFQKGDIAEGYSVSREKKESFPLTVTSAQKNPTAFYLCASSGVRASGAEETQYFGPGTRLLVL.

This chain uses TRBV5-6 with TRBJ2-6, with D possibly TRBD2 on 5 matching bases. Germline V lookup: CDR1 SGHDT, CDR2 YYEEEE. The CDR3 is 15 amino acids. V was pared by 4 bases and J by 2 bases, with 10 bases between. The CDR3 bases are TGTGCCAGCAGCATCGGGGATGCTGGGGCCAACGTCCTGACTTTC. Translated: CASSIGDAGANVLTF.

The gene calls are TRBV6-5 and TRBJ2-5; maybe TRBD1 (6 bases). Germline CDR1 is MNHEY and CDR2 is SVGAGI. CDR3 size: 15 residues. The V end lost 2 bases, the J end lost 8 bases, and 18 bases lay between the germline ends. As DNA, the CDR3 is TGTGCCAGCAGTTACGCCGGACAGCTTGAAGTTACCCAGTACTTC. Translated, it gives CASSYAGQLEVTQYF.

This clonotype turned up a few times. This rearrangement joins TRBV7-6 to TRBJ1-6, with a weak D call TRBD1 (5 bases). Between the trimmed V and J ends, which lost 1 base and 7 bases, there was a span of 14 bases. The CDR3 runs 16 residues. Germline CDR1 and CDR2: SGHVS and FNYEAQ. The DNA for the CDR3 is TGTGCCAGCAGCTTAGTCCCCGGGGGGTACAATTCACCCCTCCACTTT. Its protein product is CASSLVPGGYNSPLHF.